These 27 T cell receptor beta chains came from one sample sequenced in a study of patients and donors after allogeneic stem cell transplantation. TCRdb re-called the RT-PCR reads through MiXCR, storing one row per CDR3 protein. The sample contains hundreds of thousands of distinct CDR3 sequences, approximately 16% of which appear only once. The specimen sequenced was blood, either unsorted or a sorted T cell fraction (not recorded which). Source of these receptors: a human donor who was either an allogeneic HSCT recipient or a stem cell or donor lymphocyte infusion donor (not recorded which). It is not recorded whose cells these are; they may come from a transplant donor.

CDR3 DNA: TGCGCCAGCAGCGGGATAGCGTCCGGGGAGCTGTTTTTT. Encoded protein: CASSGIASGELFF. The chain recombines TRBV5-1 with TRBJ2-2; D may be TRBD2 (5 bases). The germline V gene encodes CDR1 SGHRS and CDR2 YFSETQ. V dropped 4 bases and J dropped 6 bases, with 10 bases sitting between them. The CDR3 runs 13 residues.

This chain links TRBV2 with TRBJ2-1; 7 bases match TRBD1. The trim removed 6 bases at V and 4 bases at J, leaving 6 bases unmatched. Germline V gene sequence: CDR1 SNHLY, CDR2 FYNNEI. This CDR3 region has 14 residues. The CDR3 sequence: CASRRQGTYNEQFF. CDR3 coding DNA: TGTGCCAGCAGGCGACAGGGCACATACAATGAGCAGTTCTTC.

This clonotype was seen only a few times. The rearrangement links TRBV12-3 or TRBV12-4 to TRBJ1-2; 8 bases match TRBD1. The trim removed 3 bases at V and 3 bases at J, leaving 6 bases unmatched. The CDR3 has 15 residues. The CDR3 region has the DNA TGTGCCAGCAGTTTCAGGGGGCTAATGGACTATGGCTACACCTTC. Protein sequence: CASSFRGLMDYGYTF.

The sample holds a few counts of this clonotype. V gene TRBV10-3 combines with J gene TRBJ2-3; D call uncertain. The CDR3 covers 13 residues. V shed 3 bases and J shed 5 bases, with 9 bases lying between them. CDR1 is ENHRY and CDR2 is SYGVKD in the germline V gene. The CDR3 reads CAISEGNEDTQYF. As DNA, the CDR3 is TGTGCCATCAGTGAAGGGAATGAAGATACGCAGTATTTT.

This clonotype was counted between two and nine times. The rearrangement uses TRBV20-1 and TRBJ2-7; 10 nucleotides agree with TRBD1. This CDR3 region has 15 residues. Germline V gene sequence: CDR1 DFQATT, CDR2 SNEGSKA (reference sequence). The V segment lost 7 bases and the J segment 2 bases; nucleotides outside the gene matches: 11. The CDR3 DNA reads TGCAGTGTCCTAAGCCGGGACAGGGGCCCCTACGAGCAGTACTTC. This codes for CSVLSRDRGPYEQYF.

This clonotype was seen only a few times. The chain couples TRBV20-1 to TRBJ1-6; D not certain. Per germline, CDR1 DFQATT and CDR2 SNEGSKA (reference sequence). The V end was cut by 0 bases, the J end by 1 base, with 13 bases between. The length of the CDR3 is 17 residues. CDR3 in DNA: TGCAGTGCTAGAGATATCGGACCCAAGTCCTATAATTCACCCCTCCACTTT. This translates into CSARDIGPKSYNSPLHF.

This clonotype was recorded a few times. The chain joins TRBV7-6 to TRBJ1-4; D is ambiguous. The CDR3 loop spans 14 amino acids. V shed 1 base and J shed 8 bases, with 11 bases lying between them. In germline, CDR1 is SGHVS, CDR2 FNYEAQ. The CDR3: CASSLGWGIEKLFF. Here the CDR3 DNA reads TGTGCCAGCAGCTTAGGGTGGGGAATCGAAAAACTGTTTTTT.

The chain recombines TRBV9 with TRBJ2-5, with TRBD2 matching over 10 bases. The J segment lost 0 bases and the V segment lost 4 bases, leaving 12 bases of the junction unmatched. The germline gives CDR1 SGDLS, CDR2 YYNGEE. This CDR3 region has 18 residues. The CDR3 DNA is TGTGCCAGCAGCCCCCACCCCCGAGCGGGAGGGCACCAAGAGACCCAGTACTTC. Translated: CASSPHPRAGGHQETQYF.

The chain joins TRBV20-1 to TRBJ2-1; possibly TRBD2 for D (7 bases). CDR1 and CDR2 from the germline V gene are DFQATT and SNEGSKA (reference sequence). The ends were cut back, 3 bases at V and 5 bases at J, with 20 bases in the middle. The CDR3 contains 16 residues. CDR3 DNA: TGCAGTGCTAGGGGGACTGGCCGGGGGGACAACAATGAGCAGTTCTTC. Translation: CSARGTGRGDNNEQFF.

The J gene is TRBJ2-5, the V gene TRBV30; D may be TRBD2 (6 bases). V was trimmed by 4 bases and J by 0 bases, leaving 9 bases between them. Germline CDR1 reads GTSNPN; CDR2 reads SVGIG (reference sequence). The CDR3 is made up of 13 amino acids. CDR3 sequence (DNA): TGTGCCTGGACGCTAGCGAACCAAGAGACCCAGTACTTC. This translates into CAWTLANQETQYF.

The rearrangement links TRBV18 to TRBJ2-5; D gene uncertain. From germline, CDR1 is KGHSH and CDR2 LQKENI. The CDR3 contains 16 residues. V lost 3 bases and J lost 2, with 16 bases in between. The CDR3 coding sequence is TGTGCCAGCTCACCCATCTACGGACGCCAACAAGAGACCCAGTACTTC. Protein sequence: CASSPIYGRQQETQYF.

V gene TRBV20-1 combines with J gene TRBJ1-5; possible D gene TRBD1, 6 bases. The CDR3 loop spans 15 amino acids. Deletions cut 6 bases from V and 0 bases from J, with 15 bases between. Germline CDR1 DFQATT, CDR2 SNEGSKA (reference sequence). CDR3 loop: CSAHNTGYSNQPQHF. The CDR3 DNA reads as TGCAGTGCCCACAATACAGGGTATAGCAATCAGCCCCAGCATTTT.

V is TRBV10-3 and J is TRBJ1-1; D gene unclear. Germline lookup yields CDR1 ENHRY and CDR2 SYGVKD. This CDR3 is 16 amino acids long. Trimming shortened V by 0 bases and J by 0 bases, and 11 bases separated the two germline ends. This CDR3 reads CAISESLVLMNTEAFF. CDR3 DNA sequence: TGTGCCATCAGTGAGTCGTTAGTGCTAATGAACACTGAAGCTTTCTTT.

This clonotype was seen more than once but under ten times. The chain has TRBV19 and TRBJ2-3; D is possibly TRBD2 (6 bases). CDR1 and CDR2 (germline): LNHDA, SQIVND (reference sequence). The CDR3 runs 16 residues. V gave up 5 bases and J gave up 4 bases, with 19 bases separating them. The DNA of the CDR3 is TGTGCCAGTAGTCCCCGGGACTTTCGAGGGGCAGATACGCAGTATTTT. Protein product: CASSPRDFRGADTQYF.

A few counts support this clonotype. V is TRBV4-3 and J is TRBJ1-2; maybe TRBD1 (5 bases). The V gene's germline CDR1 is LGHNA and CDR2 YSLEER. V dropped 5 bases and J dropped 8 bases, with 18 bases sitting between them. The CDR3 is made up of 14 amino acids. In DNA form, the CDR3 reads TGCGCCAGCAGCTATCGACAGTCTCGGCGGGGCTACACCTTC. Translating it yields CASSYRQSRRGYTF.

V gene TRBV5-1 combines with J gene TRBJ2-5; D not resolved. Trimming shortened V by 5 bases and J by 2 bases, and 7 bases separated the two germline ends. Germline CDR1 is SGHRS and CDR2 is YFSETQ. The CDR3 has 12 residues. This CDR3 reads CASRVDQETQYF. The CDR3, as DNA: TGCGCCAGCAGAGTGGATCAAGAGACCCAGTACTTC.

This clonotype turned up a few times. The genes are TRBV27 and TRBJ1-2; D might be TRBD1 (6 bases). Trimming took off 0 bases at V and 3 bases at J, with 14 bases between the two ends. This CDR3 contains 16 residues. CDR1 and CDR2 (germline): MNHEY, SMNVEV (reference sequence). The CDR3 bases are TGTGCCAGCAGTTTATCGGGGGCCGGGGGTGACTATGGCTACACCTTC. Protein sequence: CASSLSGAGGDYGYTF.

In regard to this clonotype: One end of the junction varies from germline; a read error may be responsible. The chain employs TRBV7-2 and TRBJ1-1; D call uncertain. Germline CDR1 reads SGHTA; CDR2 reads FQGNSA. CDR3 length: 12 residues. The chain's CDR3 is CASSLIATEVFF. CDR3 DNA: TGTGCCAGCAGCTTGATTGCCACTGAAGTTTTCTTT. The variable domain in full, completed from reference TRBV7-2 and TRBJ1-1, reads GAGVSQSPSNKVTEKGKDVELRCDPISGHTALYWYRQSLGQGLEFLIYFQGNSAPDKSGLPSDRFSAERTGGSVSTLTIQRTQQEDSAVYLCASSLIATEVFFGQGTRLTVV.

This clonotype was seen a handful of times. The chain recombines TRBV5-1 with TRBJ1-2; D not certain. Germline values: CDR1 SGHRS, CDR2 YFSETQ. CDR3 size: 16 residues. V lost 4 bases and J 2 bases, leaving 18 bases between the germline ends. The CDR3 region is CASSVIPDPGNYGYTF. DNA for the CDR3: TGCGCCAGCAGCGTTATTCCGGACCCTGGAAACTATGGCTACACCTTC.

This clonotype was counted many times. This rearrangement joins TRBV6-1 to TRBJ2-3; 7 bases map to TRBD1. After removal of 6 bases from V and 0 bases from J, the junction contained 3 bases not matched to a gene. Germline lookup yields CDR1 MNHNS and CDR2 SASEGT. The CDR3 is 14 residues long. CDR3 nucleotide sequence: TGTGCCAGCAGCAGGGGGTCTAGCACAGATACGCAGTATTTT. It codes for CASSRGSSTDTQYF.

This clonotype was counted a single time. The chain joins TRBV6-6 to TRBJ2-7; TRBD1 matches at 10 bases. CDR1 and CDR2 from the germline V gene are MNHNY and SVGAGI (reference sequence). CDR3 length: 13 amino acids. Losses at the gene ends were 7 bases for V and 4 bases for J; bases not matched to a gene: 4. The CDR3: CASNRQGAYEQYF. CDR3 sequence (DNA): TGTGCCAGCAATCGACAGGGGGCATACGAGCAGTACTTC.

This clonotype appeared a few times. This chain connects TRBV5-5 to TRBJ2-1; 14 bases agree with TRBD2. Germline assignment: CDR1 SGHKS and CDR2 YYEKEE (reference sequence). The CDR3 covers 16 residues. V shed 4 bases and J 4 bases; nucleotides not matched to a gene: 4. For the CDR3, the DNA is TGTGCCAGCAGCCCAGGGACTAGCGGGGGATACAATGAGCAGTTCTTC. Encoded protein: CASSPGTSGGYNEQFF.

This rearrangement joins TRBV3-1 to TRBJ2-5, with D possibly being TRBD2 (5 bases). CDR1 and CDR2 (germline): LGHDT, YNNKEL (reference sequence). This CDR3 comprises 17 residues. Trimming stripped 4 bases from V and 0 bases from J, with 18 bases between. CDR3 in amino acids: CASSRNKPRRNQETQYF. For the CDR3, the DNA is TGTGCCAGCAGCCGAAATAAGCCGCGGAGGAACCAAGAGACCCAGTACTTC.

This clonotype has a handful of counts. The V and J genes are TRBV6-5 and TRBJ1-2; D not resolved. V lost 5 bases to trimming and J lost 8 bases, with 12 bases between them. CDR3 length equals 12 residues. Germline V gene data show CDR1 as MNHEY and CDR2 as SVGAGI. CDR3 in DNA: TGTGCCAGCAGTATGGGAGCTCAGGGCTACACCTTC. Encoded protein: CASSMGAQGYTF.

This clonotype was seen a few times. The rearrangement joins TRBV2 to TRBJ1-2; D uncertain. Germline-derived CDR1 and CDR2 are SNHLY and FYNNEI. This CDR3 spans 14 amino acids. V lost 7 bases and J lost 1, with 13 bases in between. The CDR3 DNA reads as TGTGCCAGCATAGGGAGCCACGTTAACTATGGCTACACCTTC. It translates to CASIGSHVNYGYTF. Full variable domain (rest looked up from reference TRBV2 and TRBJ1-2): EPEVTQTPSHQVTQMGQEVILRCVPISNHLYFYWYRQILGQKVEFLVSFYNNEISEKSEIFDDQFSVERPDGSNFTLKIRSTKLEDSAMYFCASIGSHVNYGYTFGSGTRLTVV.

This clonotype has more than one count but fewer than ten. V and J are TRBV5-6 and TRBJ1-1; no clear D gene. The CDR3 extends over 12 amino acids. Germline CDR1 SGHDT, CDR2 YYEEEE. Trimming shortened V by 0 bases and J by 11 bases, and 11 bases separated the two germline ends. The CDR3 nucleotides read TGTGCCAGCAGCTTGGGGAACGTAGGGGCTTTCTTT. It is translated as CASSLGNVGAFF.

The chain links TRBV20-1 to TRBJ1-1; D gene uncertain. V lost 5 bases and J lost 1, with 14 bases in between. This CDR3 has 14 residues. Per germline, CDR1 DFQATT and CDR2 SNEGSKA (reference sequence). CDR3 DNA: TGCAGTGCTCCTACACGGACTAAGAACACTGAAGCTTTCTTT. Translating it yields CSAPTRTKNTEAFF.